This entry features one T cell receptor beta chain sequence. The antigen remains unidentified. The sample comes from a study of CD8+ T cells in alopecia areata. Study overall: By percentage of affected scalp area, the severity of treated patients was scored. General study results and limits: Among the top 100, expanded CD8+ clones, as well as scalp clonality, were significantly decreased by tofacitinib.

Treatment of the sample: oral pan-JAK inhibitor, 5-10 mg twice daily. Both peripheral blood and punch biopsies of lesional scalp skin were obtained from patients who had alopecia areata. Sorting of CD4+ and CD8+ T cells was performed on PBMCs. The CDR3 length is 14 residues. Deletions cut 0 bases from V and 5 bases from J, with 12 bases between. Germline CDR1 reads SGDLS; CDR2 reads YYNGEE. Extraction and reverse transcription of RNA yielded cDNA as the sequencing template. Some clones are missing from TCRdb's copy, which holds only in-frame ones; the method was immunoSEQ multiplex PCR. The table shows under 200,000 clones, with under 70% occurring only once.

The chain combines TRBV9 with TRBJ2-7, with D perhaps matching TRBD1 (5 bases). The sample consisted of CD4+ T cells sorted from blood, taken at week 4, from a patient treated with tofacitinib. The origin of this receptor is a human donor with alopecia areata. The DNA for the CDR3 is TGTGCCAGCAGCGTAGCGGACACCCGAAACGAGCAGTACTTC. Amino acid sequence: CASSVADTRNEQYF.